Listed here are 5 T cell receptor beta chains from one sample, sequenced in a study of shared clonotypes between healthy human individuals (dated by TCRdb to about 2020). To prepare the library, the immunoSEQ multiplex PCR assay was applied. Entries here come from immuneACCESS through TCRdb and include only in-frame sequences with V and J called. Some clones fail to appear in such tables; in the studies checked, an unresolved V gene covers under half of the shortfall, and the cause of the remainder is unknown. The sample yields more than 2,000,000 clones; approximately 93% were counted once. Together, the top ten hold approximately 0.4% of the sample. The specimen sequenced was naive CD4+ T cells from PBMCs. Sample cell subset or site, as interpreted from the label and publication: CD45RA+ positively selected. These receptors were obtained from a man younger than 30 in good health. Some clones in this sample may be carry-over from other donors' samples.

The V and J genes are TRBV29-1 and TRBJ2-7; D perhaps matches TRBD2 (6 bases). The germline gives CDR1 SQVTM, CDR2 ANQGSEA. Trimming removed 1 base from V and 2 bases from J, with 12 bases in between. This CDR3 contains 14 residues. CDR3 sequence reads: CSVEGRDGAYEQYF. CDR3 nucleotide sequence: TGCAGCGTTGAAGGGAGGGACGGAGCCTACGAGCAGTACTTC.

The chain links TRBV27 to TRBJ1-1; D not resolved. From germline, CDR1 is MNHEY and CDR2 SMNVEV (reference sequence). V was pared by 0 bases and J by 5 bases, with 10 bases between. The CDR3 is 14 residues long. The CDR3 DNA follows: TGTGCCAGCAGTTTATCGTGGGTGGGGACTGAAGCTTTCTTT. Translated, it gives CASSLSWVGTEAFF.

The J gene is TRBJ2-7, the V gene TRBV4-3; D may match TRBD1 or TRBD2 (5 bases each). The germline CDR1 and CDR2 sequences are LGHNA and YSLEER. The CDR3 runs to 14 residues. V was pared by 2 bases and J by 2 bases, with 10 bases between. DNA for the CDR3: TGCGCCAGCAGCCAATTGGGGACCGCCTACGAGCAGTACTTC. Its translation: CASSQLGTAYEQYF.

CDR3 region: CASSQILLAGAYEQYF. The CDR3 DNA reads TGCGCCAGCAGCCAAATCTTACTAGCGGGAGCCTACGAGCAGTACTTC. This chain uses TRBV4-3 with TRBJ2-7; the match to TRBD2 covers 11 bases. The CDR3 loop spans 16 amino acids. J lost 2 bases, V lost 2 bases, and 5 bases had no gene match. The germline gives CDR1 LGHNA, CDR2 YSLEER.

The rearrangement links TRBV9 to TRBJ2-1, with 7 bases that match TRBD1. The V gene end was trimmed by 0 bases and the J gene end by 9 bases; junction bases not matched to a gene: 9. CDR3 length: 15 residues. Germline CDR1 reads SGDLS; CDR2 reads YYNGEE. Here the CDR3 reads CASSVGSRGFGEQFF. The CDR3 DNA is TGTGCCAGCAGCGTAGGGTCCAGGGGGTTCGGTGAGCAGTTCTTC.